A single sample is the source of the 15 T cell receptor beta chains below, sequenced in a study of T cells after posttransplantation cyclophosphamide. Methotrexate plus calcineurin inhibitor accompanied controls' myeloablative marrow transplants; sampling was 1 year later. The protocol was immunoSEQ multiplex PCR, while the TCRdb copy is restricted to in-frame clones and leaves out a portion. The data contain 20,000 to 25,000 clones, more than 80% of them seen just once; the ten biggest clones take up less than 2%. This specimen consisted of PBMCs, obtained just over 350 days after allogeneic stem cell transplant with calcineurin inhibitor and methotrexate. All receptors come from a female patient between 25 and 45 years old who received an allogeneic stem cell transplant from an unrelated donor, was CMV-positive, and had acute and chronic GVHD. Some T cells may be supplied by the graft donor.

The V gene is TRBV29-1, the J gene TRBJ1-2, with 8 positions matching TRBD1. Trimming removed 0 bases from V and 8 bases from J; junction bases left unmatched: 5. CDR1 SQVTM and CDR2 ANQGSEA come from the germline V gene. CDR3 length: 13 amino acids. DNA for the CDR3: TGCAGCGTTGAAGAGGTACAGGGGGGCGGCTACACCTTC. This codes for CSVEEVQGGGYTF.

The genes are TRBV5-4 and TRBJ1-2; tentatively, D is TRBD1 (6 bases). The V gene lost 4 bases and the J gene lost 0 bases, with 10 bases spanning the gap. The CDR3 runs 14 residues. From germline, CDR1 is SGHNT and CDR2 YYREEE (reference sequence). In DNA, the CDR3 is TGTGCCAGCAGCATGACAGGTACTAACTATGGCTACACCTTC. Protein: CASSMTGTNYGYTF.

This clone was seen a handful of times. The chain links TRBV6-1 to TRBJ2-5; possibly TRBD1 for D (6 bases). CDR3 length equals 13 residues. Germline V gives CDR1 MNHNS, CDR2 SASEGT. The V end was cut by 6 bases, the J end by 3 bases, with 11 bases between. The CDR3 protein is CASRRPGEETQYF. The CDR3 DNA reads TGTGCCAGCAGAAGGCCAGGGGAAGAGACCCAGTACTTC.

The chain carries TRBV5-4 and TRBJ2-2, with 12 bases matching TRBD2. Germline CDR1 reads SGHNT; CDR2 reads YYREEE (reference sequence). The V gene end was trimmed by 0 bases and the J gene end by 3 bases; junction bases not matched to a gene: 6. This CDR3 is 18 amino acids long. The CDR3 nucleotides read TGTGCCAGCAGCTTGGGCGCGTCTAGCGGGAGGGACACCGGGGAGCTGTTTTTT. Translation: CASSLGASSGRDTGELFF.

The V call is TRBV30, the J call TRBJ1-2, with 10 positions matching TRBD1. J was trimmed by 5 bases and V by 2 bases; bases with no gene match: 2. Germline lookup yields CDR1 GTSNPN and CDR2 SVGIG (reference sequence). The length of the CDR3 is 13 residues. The CDR3 reads CAWSRTGGYGYTF. The DNA for the CDR3 is TGTGCCTGGAGTAGGACAGGGGGATATGGCTACACCTTC.

The chain is built from TRBV5-1 and TRBJ2-3; 7 bases fit TRBD1. The CDR3 is 14 residues long. V dropped 6 bases and J dropped 2; count of bases not matched to a gene: 6. The germline gives CDR1 SGHRS, CDR2 YFSETQ. CDR3 nucleotides: TGCGCCAGCACCATCGGACAGGCCACAGATACGCAGTATTTT. It encodes CASTIGQATDTQYF.

This chain connects TRBV19 to TRBJ1-6; D is ambiguous. CDR1 LNHDA and CDR2 SQIVND come from the germline V gene (reference sequence). Trimming took 3 bases from V and 7 from J, leaving 4 bases between them. The CDR3 has 12 amino acids. The CDR3 DNA follows: TGTGCCAGTAGTATTATCAATTCACCCCTCCACTTT. Its translation: CASSIINSPLHF. Drawing the rest from reference TRBV19 and TRBJ1-6, the complete variable domain is DGGITQSPKYLFRKEGQNVTLSCEQNLNHDAMYWYRQDPGQGLRLIYYSQIVNDFQKGDIAEGYSVSREKKESFPLTVTSAQKNPTAFYLCASSIINSPLHFGNGTRLTVT.

This clone was detected only a few times. CDR3 protein: CASSYGTGKTTEAFF. DNA for the CDR3: TGTGCCAGCAGCTATGGGACAGGGAAGACCACTGAAGCTTTCTTT. The chain joins TRBV5-4 to TRBJ1-1; 9 bases agree with TRBD1. With 3 bases clipped from V and 4 bases from J, the junction kept 7 bases outside the gene matches. The CDR3 sequence is 15 residues long. Germline V CDR1 and CDR2: SGHNT, YYREEE (reference sequence).

The chain employs TRBV19 and TRBJ2-1; tentatively, D is TRBD2 (5 bases). This CDR3 contains 15 residues. Germline lookup yields CDR1 LNHDA and CDR2 SQIVND (reference sequence). With 3 bases removed from V and 9 bases from J, the gap between germline ends came to 18 bases. CDR3 region: CASSIIAGSGSEQFF. CDR3 coding DNA: TGTGCCAGTAGTATCATTGCAGGCTCGGGGAGTGAGCAGTTCTTC.

V usage is TRBV18 and J usage is TRBJ2-7, with 9 bases lining up with TRBD2. The V gene's germline CDR1 is KGHSH and CDR2 LQKENI. V lost 0 bases and J lost 5; bases outside the gene matches: 5. The CDR3 totals 15 residues. This CDR3 reads CASSPPLAGSDEQYF. The CDR3 nucleotides read TGTGCCAGCTCACCACCACTAGCGGGCTCTGACGAGCAGTACTTC.

V and J are TRBV5-4 and TRBJ1-2; TRBD1 aligns across 8 bases. CDR3 length: 16 residues. Trimming at V came to 1 base and at J to 3 bases, leaving 8 bases not matched to a gene. Germline CDR1 SGHNT, CDR2 YYREEE (reference sequence). The CDR3 nucleotides read TGTGCCAGCAGCTTGCCTCCGCAGGGGGCTGACTATGGCTACACCTTC. Protein product: CASSLPPQGADYGYTF.

The rearrangement uses TRBV6-6 and TRBJ1-3; no reliable D call. Trimming stripped 5 bases from V and 3 bases from J, with 11 bases between. This CDR3 is built from 14 residues. Germline V lookup: CDR1 MNHNY, CDR2 SVGAGI (reference sequence). CDR3: CASSVGAYGNTIYF. CDR3 DNA sequence: TGTGCCAGCAGTGTCGGTGCCTATGGAAACACCATATATTTT.

This sequence joins TRBV18 and TRBJ1-6; 7 bases align to TRBD1. The germline CDR1 and CDR2 sequences are KGHSH and LQKENI. CDR3 length equals 13 residues. With 8 bases clipped from V and 10 bases from J, the junction kept 8 bases outside the gene matches. The CDR3, as DNA: TGTGCCAGCAAGTCAGACAGGGACTCACCCCTCCACTTT. Protein: CASKSDRDSPLHF.

As to this clone: This CDR3 is missing its conserved last phenylalanine or tryptophan, likely due to a read error. The chain joins TRBV5-4 to TRBJ1-6; a possible D gene is TRBD1 (6 bases). Trimming pared 2 bases from V and 6 bases from J, leaving 12 bases between. Germline V gene data show CDR1 as SGHNT and CDR2 as YYREEE (reference sequence). This CDR3 spans 15 amino acids. Here the CDR3 DNA reads TGTGCCAGCAGCTTTGGGGGCGGATTTAATTCACCCCTCCACCTT. Its translation: CASSFGGGFNSPLHL.

This chain links TRBV6-1 with TRBJ1-1; a possible D gene is TRBD1 (6 bases). The CDR3 is made up of 13 amino acids. Trimming left V 6 bases short and J 5 bases short, with 13 bases between. Germline-derived CDR1 and CDR2 are MNHNS and SASEGT. In DNA, the CDR3 is TGTGCCAGCAGCACAGGGTTGGGTACTGAAGCTTTCTTT. Translating it yields CASSTGLGTEAFF.